These T cell receptor beta chains were read from a single sample in a study of cytomegalovirus exposure and HLA in healthy donors. The protocol was immunoSEQ multiplex PCR, while the TCRdb copy is restricted to in-frame clones and leaves out a portion. The sample lists about 120,000 clones; about four fifths were seen once. Sequenced: PBMCs. Receptors originate from a woman aged 18-35 years in good health and CMV-seronegative. Each CDR3 is given with its conserved first and last residue. The D gene is left open where the match is weak. The size of a clone is reported for some rows only, either as once, few or many, or as a class for expanded clones.

TRBV7-2	NA	NA	TRBJ2-6	TGTGCCAGCAGCTCCTCCGAGACAGCCATCTCTGGGGCCAACGTCCTGACTTTC	CASSSSETAISGANVLTF
TRBV7-9	NA	NA	TRBJ2-6	TGTGCCAGCAGCTTAGGTTTAGCCGGGGCCAACGTCCTGACTTTC	CASSLGLAGANVLTF
TRBV5-6	TRBD1	NA	TRBJ1-1	TGTGCCAGCAGACAGACAGGGGGCGGAGTTCACACTGAAGCTTTCTTT	CASRQTGGGVHTEAFF
TRBV20-1	TRBD2	few	TRBJ2-7	TGCAGTGTGGCTAGCGGTGCGGAGCAGTACTTC	CSVASGAEQYF
TRBV6-1	NA	NA	TRBJ1-5	TGTGCCAGCAGTGAACGGAGGGCCGCGCCCCAGCATTTT	CASSERRAAPQHF
TRBV2	NA	once	TRBJ2-7	TGTGCCAGCAGTGACGCGGTAGCGCGAACCTACGAGCAGTACTTC	CASSDAVARTYEQYF
TRBV19	TRBD1	NA	TRBJ1-1	TGTGCCAGTAGTACACCACAGGGGTCAATGAACACTGAAGCTTTCTTT	CASSTPQGSMNTEAFF
TRBV2	NA	NA	TRBJ1-2	TGTGCCAGCAGTCTATCAAAGACAGTCAACTATGGCTACACCTTC	CASSLSKTVNYGYTF
TRBV2	NA	NA	TRBJ1-2	TGTGCCAGCAGTGAAGCTCTGGTAGGGGCGCCAGGGCTCTTCATCTATGGCTACACCTTC	CASSEALVGAPGLFIYGYTF
TRBV6-6	NA	NA	TRBJ1-1	TGTGCCAGCAATCTCGCCCCAGGGGACACTGAAGCTTTCTTT	CASNLAPGDTEAFF
TRBV10-1	NA	NA	TRBJ2-3	TGCGCCAGCAGCGCGGCAGGGGCGCGTGGAGATACGCAGTATTTT	CASSAAGARGDTQYF
TRBV5-6	TRBD1	NA	TRBJ2-2	TGTGCCAGCAGCTACCGCTTAGGGGGCACGGCCGGGGAGCTGTTTTTT	CASSYRLGGTAGELFF
TRBV19	NA	NA	TRBJ1-5	TGTGCCAGTAGTATGAATCCCATCCCCCAGCAGCCCCAGCATTTT	CASSMNPIPQQPQHF
TRBV10-3	NA	few	TRBJ1-3	TGTGCCATCGGAGGGGCAGGGAGTTTGAACACCATATATTTT	CAIGGAGSLNTIYF
TRBV9	TRBD1	NA	TRBJ2-7	TGTGCCAGCAGCGTCGGCCTCCAGGGGGCTGGCTTCCACGAGCAGTACTTC	CASSVGLQGAGFHEQYF
TRBV4-3	TRBD1	NA	TRBJ1-2	TGCGCCAGCAGCCCCGGCGGGACAGGGGAAGGCTACACCTTC	CASSPGGTGEGYTF
TRBV5-1	TRBD2	NA	TRBJ2-7	TGCGCCAGCAGCAGGGGACTAGCGGGAACTACCTACGAGCAGTACTTC	CASSRGLAGTTYEQYF
TRBV5-1	TRBD1	NA	TRBJ1-4	TGCGCCAGCAGCTACGGACAGGGGAATGAAAAACTGTTTTTT	CASSYGQGNEKLFF
TRBV30	TRBD1	NA	TRBJ1-2	TGTGCCTGGAGTGTACTTCCCGGGACAGGGGATGGCTACACCTTC	CAWSVLPGTGDGYTF
TRBV15	NA	NA	TRBJ1-1	TGTGCCACCAGCACCCTCTCCAACACTGAAGCTTTCTTT	CATSTLSNTEAFF
TRBV5-4	NA	NA	TRBJ2-2	TGTGCCAGCAGCCTCGACTTAAACACGAACACCGGGGAGCTGTTTTTT	CASSLDLNTNTGELFF
TRBV12-5	TRBD1	few	TRBJ1-2	TGTGCTAGTGGTTTTTTTCCAGGGGGAGATGGCTACACCTTC	CASGFFPGGDGYTF
TRBV6-1	NA	NA	TRBJ1-2	TGTGCCAGCAGTCAGGGGCAGAGCTATGGCTACACCTTC	CASSQGQSYGYTF
TRBV9	NA	NA	TRBJ1-1	TGTGCCAGCAGCGCCCGGGAACATATGAACACTGAAGCTTTCTTT	CASSAREHMNTEAFF
TRBV11-2	TRBD1	NA	TRBJ2-2	TGTGCCAGCAGCTTAGACGCAGGGGGTGTGAACACCGGGGAGCTGTTTTTT	CASSLDAGGVNTGELFF
TRBV4-1	TRBD2	NA	TRBJ2-5	TGCGCCAGCAGCCTTCGGACTAGCGGGGGAAAGACCCAGTACTTC	CASSLRTSGGKTQYF
TRBV6-5	NA	NA	TRBJ2-7	TGTGCCAGCAGTTACTCTAATAACAGGAGATGGGAGCAGTACTTC	CASSYSNNRRWEQYF
TRBV5-1	NA	NA	TRBJ1-2	TGCGCCAGCAGCTTGGATCCCGCCAGGCGGGATGGCTACACCTTC	CASSLDPARRDGYTF
TRBV5-8	TRBD1	NA	TRBJ2-1	TGTGCCAGCAGCCCCAGACAGGGGGCCTACAATGAGCAGTTCTTC	CASSPRQGAYNEQFF
TRBV5-6	TRBD1	few	TRBJ1-1	TGTGCCAGCAGCCCGGGACAGGCCGAGCCTGAAGCTTTCTTT	CASSPGQAEPEAFF
TRBV27	TRBD1	NA	TRBJ1-2	TGTGCCAGCAGTCCCGACAGGGTCTATGGCTACACCTTC	CASSPDRVYGYTF
TRBV6-5	NA	NA	TRBJ2-7	TGTGCTACCGCCTGGCAGGGTGGCCACGAGCAGTACTTC	CATAWQGGHEQYF